This TCR beta chain was recovered during a study of response to subunit inactivated influenza vaccine. Study-level results: Each seasonal flu vaccination may recruit only limited new T cells, authors suggested.

This clonotype appeared a few times. Its antigen is not identified. TCRdb re-analysed the RT-PCR reads in MiXCR, keeping a single row per CDR3 protein. This sample carries 450,000 to 600,000 distinct CDR3 sequences, 15% to 20% of them seen once, and the ten largest clones take around 3%. CDR1 and CDR2 (germline): SEHNR, FQNEAQ (reference sequence). This CDR3 region has 14 residues. Trimming stripped 5 bases from V and 2 bases from J, with 10 bases between. This chain uses TRBV7-9 with TRBJ2-1, with D perhaps matching TRBD1 (6 bases). The clonotype originates from a man between 50 and 69 years old who received an inactivated influenza vaccine. Sequencing used CD4+ T cells sorted from PBMCs, obtained around 25 months after vaccination. The CDR3 sequence is CASSRWTAYNEQFF. The CDR3 DNA follows: TGTGCCAGCAGCCGTTGGACAGCCTACAATGAGCAGTTCTTC.